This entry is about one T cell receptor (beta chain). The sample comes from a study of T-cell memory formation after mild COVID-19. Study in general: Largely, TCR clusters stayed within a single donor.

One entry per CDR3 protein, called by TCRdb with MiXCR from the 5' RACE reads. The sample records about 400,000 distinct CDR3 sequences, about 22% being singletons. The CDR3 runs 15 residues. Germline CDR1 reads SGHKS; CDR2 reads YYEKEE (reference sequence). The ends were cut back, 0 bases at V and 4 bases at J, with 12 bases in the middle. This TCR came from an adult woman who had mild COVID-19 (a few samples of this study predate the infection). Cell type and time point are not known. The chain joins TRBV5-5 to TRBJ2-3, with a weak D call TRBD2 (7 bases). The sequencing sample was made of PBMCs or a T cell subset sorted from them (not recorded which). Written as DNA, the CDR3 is TGTGCCAGCAGCTTGGAGGGGGGGGCGGCAGATACGCAGTATTTT. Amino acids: CASSLEGGAADTQYF. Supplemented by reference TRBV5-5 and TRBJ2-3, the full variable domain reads DAGVTQSPTHLIKTRGQQVTLRCSPISGHKSVSWYQQVLGQGPQFIFQYYEKEERGRGNFPDRFSARQFPNYSSELNVNALLLGDSALYLCASSLEGGAADTQYFGPGTRLTVL.